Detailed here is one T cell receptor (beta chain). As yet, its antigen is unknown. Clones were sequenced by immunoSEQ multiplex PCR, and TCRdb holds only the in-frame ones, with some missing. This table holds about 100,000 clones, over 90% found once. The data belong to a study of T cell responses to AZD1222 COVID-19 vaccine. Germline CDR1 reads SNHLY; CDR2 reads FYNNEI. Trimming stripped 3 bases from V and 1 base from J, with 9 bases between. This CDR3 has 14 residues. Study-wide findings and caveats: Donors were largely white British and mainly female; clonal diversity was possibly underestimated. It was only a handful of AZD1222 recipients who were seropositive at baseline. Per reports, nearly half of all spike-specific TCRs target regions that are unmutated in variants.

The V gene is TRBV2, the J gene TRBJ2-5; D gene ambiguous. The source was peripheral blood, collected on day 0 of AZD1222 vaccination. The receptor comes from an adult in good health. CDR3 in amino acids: CASSEDSGQETQYF. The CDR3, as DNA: TGTGCCAGCAGTGAGGATTCGGGCCAAGAGACCCAGTACTTC.